This is a list of T cell receptor beta chains from one sample in a study of cytomegalovirus exposure and HLA in healthy donors. TCRdb's table, derived via immunoSEQ multiplex PCR, lists solely in-frame clones and lacks some. The sample lists 120,000 or so clones, over 70% occurring once. The sequenced sample was PBMCs. These receptor sequences come from a woman aged 45 to 65 in good health and CMV-seronegative. Both conserved end residues are part of each CDR3. A D gene is named only where the DNA matches it firmly. Part of the rows lack a size; the others show once, few, many or a class for expanded clones.

D gene: TRBD1; clone size: NA; V gene: TRBV5-1; J gene: TRBJ1-4; CDR3 DNA: TGCGCCAGCAGCTTGGCCCCCCAGGGGGTAGGTGAAAAACTGTTTTTT; CDR3 protein: CASSLAPQGVGEKLFF
D gene: TRBD1; clone size: NA; V gene: TRBV19; J gene: TRBJ2-2; CDR3 DNA: TGTGCCAGTAGTATACAGGGGGCGAACACCGGGGAGCTGTTTTTT; CDR3 protein: CASSIQGANTGELFF
D gene: NA; clone size: NA; V gene: TRBV27; J gene: TRBJ1-5; CDR3 DNA: TGTGCCAGCAGTCTCCAGGGGTCCAATCAGCCCCAGCATTTT; CDR3 protein: CASSLQGSNQPQHF
D gene: TRBD1; clone size: few; V gene: TRBV28; J gene: TRBJ1-3; CDR3 DNA: TGTGCCAGCTTAACAGGGGGGCGAGGAAACACCATATATTTT; CDR3 protein: CASLTGGRGNTIYF
D gene: TRBD1; clone size: NA; V gene: TRBV7-2; J gene: TRBJ1-2; CDR3 DNA: TGTGCCAGCAGCTTAGCATCGACAGGGTCAGGAGGCTACACCTTC; CDR3 protein: CASSLASTGSGGYTF
D gene: NA; clone size: NA; V gene: TRBV27; J gene: TRBJ2-3; CDR3 DNA: TGTGCCAGCAGCCCCTCCTGGGGGGAGCTCCCCCCAGATACGCAGTATTTT; CDR3 protein: CASSPSWGELPPDTQYF
D gene: NA; clone size: NA; V gene: TRBV28; J gene: TRBJ2-7; CDR3 DNA: TGTGCCAGCAGTTTAAACAGGGAGGGGTACGAGCAGTACTTC; CDR3 protein: CASSLNREGYEQYF
D gene: TRBD1; clone size: NA; V gene: TRBV5-6; J gene: TRBJ2-3; CDR3 DNA: TGTGCCAGCAGCCGACAGGGGAGCACAGATACGCAGTATTTT; CDR3 protein: CASSRQGSTDTQYF
D gene: NA; clone size: NA; V gene: TRBV7-2; J gene: TRBJ1-5; CDR3 DNA: TGTGCCAGCAGCTCTCTAGACAGTCAGCCCCAGCATTTT; CDR3 protein: CASSSLDSQPQHF
D gene: TRBD2; clone size: NA; V gene: TRBV29-1; J gene: TRBJ2-1; CDR3 DNA: TGCAGCGTGGGGACTAGCGGGAGACGGAATGAGCAGTTCTTC; CDR3 protein: CSVGTSGRRNEQFF
D gene: NA; clone size: NA; V gene: TRBV5-1; J gene: TRBJ2-7; CDR3 DNA: TGCGCCAGCAGCTTGGATGGCCACGAGCAGTACTTC; CDR3 protein: CASSLDGHEQYF
D gene: TRBD2; clone size: once; V gene: TRBV4-2; J gene: TRBJ2-3; CDR3 DNA: TGTGCCAGCAGCCAAGCCTACCGACTAGCGGGAGATACGCAGTATTTT; CDR3 protein: CASSQAYRLAGDTQYF
D gene: NA; clone size: few; V gene: TRBV9; J gene: TRBJ2-1; CDR3 DNA: TGTGCCAGCAGCGTAGACCAGGTGGTGGTTTCTGAGCAGTTCTTC; CDR3 protein: CASSVDQVVVSEQFF
D gene: NA; clone size: NA; V gene: TRBV10-3; J gene: TRBJ2-2; CDR3 DNA: TGTGCCATCTCAAGGCTAGACCAGAACACCGGGGAGCTGTTTTTT; CDR3 protein: CAISRLDQNTGELFF
D gene: TRBD2; clone size: NA; V gene: TRBV2; J gene: TRBJ2-1; CDR3 DNA: TGTGCCAGGCCGGGACTAGCAGCCTACAATGAGCAGTTCTTC; CDR3 protein: CARPGLAAYNEQFF
D gene: TRBD1; clone size: once; V gene: TRBV6-5; J gene: TRBJ2-7; CDR3 DNA: TGTGCCAGCAGACTGACAGGGGGCGACCACGAGCAGTACTTC; CDR3 protein: CASRLTGGDHEQYF
D gene: NA; clone size: NA; V gene: TRBV27; J gene: TRBJ1-3; CDR3 DNA: TGTGCCAGCAGGATCAGGGTTGGAAACACCATATATTTT; CDR3 protein: CASRIRVGNTIYF
D gene: NA; clone size: NA; V gene: TRBV6-5; J gene: TRBJ1-2; CDR3 DNA: TGTGCCAGCAGTTCATCCAGGCAGAACTATGGCTACACCTTC; CDR3 protein: CASSSSRQNYGYTF
D gene: TRBD1; clone size: NA; V gene: TRBV28; J gene: TRBJ1-2; CDR3 DNA: TGTGCCAGCAGTTTGACAGGGTATTACTATTCCTTC; CDR3 protein: CASSLTGYYYSF
D gene: TRBD2; clone size: NA; V gene: TRBV5-6; J gene: TRBJ2-3; CDR3 DNA: TGTGCCACTAGCGGGATTATGACAGATACGCAGTATTTT; CDR3 protein: CATSGIMTDTQYF
D gene: TRBD2; clone size: NA; V gene: TRBV7-8; J gene: TRBJ2-7; CDR3 DNA: TGTGCCAGCAGCACCTGGACTAGCTCCTACGAGCAGTACTTC; CDR3 protein: CASSTWTSSYEQYF
D gene: TRBD2; clone size: NA; V gene: TRBV4-3; J gene: TRBJ2-3; CDR3 DNA: TGCGCCAGCAGCCAAGATTTAAGTCCAAGCGGGGGATACACAGATACGCAGTATTTT; CDR3 protein: CASSQDLSPSGGYTDTQYF
D gene: TRBD2; clone size: NA; V gene: TRBV7-6; J gene: TRBJ2-3; CDR3 DNA: TGTGCCAGCAGCTTACGGGGGGAAGGGGATACGCAGTATTTT; CDR3 protein: CASSLRGEGDTQYF
D gene: NA; clone size: NA; V gene: TRBV19; J gene: TRBJ2-7; CDR3 DNA: TGTGCCAGTAGTCAGGGTACCTACGAGCAGTACTTC; CDR3 protein: CASSQGTYEQYF
D gene: NA; clone size: NA; V gene: TRBV5-1; J gene: TRBJ2-2; CDR3 DNA: TGCGCCAGCAGCTTTGGAGCAGACACCGGGGAGCTGTTTTTT; CDR3 protein: CASSFGADTGELFF
D gene: NA; clone size: NA; V gene: TRBV12-5; J gene: TRBJ1-1; CDR3 DNA: TGTGCTAGTGGCTTAGCTACGAACACTGAAGCTTTCTTT; CDR3 protein: CASGLATNTEAFF
D gene: NA; clone size: NA; V gene: TRBV9; J gene: TRBJ2-7; CDR3 DNA: TGTGCCAGCAGCGTAGAAGTAGCGAGGGTATACGAGCAGTACTTC; CDR3 protein: CASSVEVARVYEQYF
D gene: TRBD2; clone size: NA; V gene: TRBV7-2; J gene: TRBJ2-1; CDR3 DNA: TGTGCCAGCAGCTTAAGCGGGAGGGCTAGGGATGAGCAGTTCTTC; CDR3 protein: CASSLSGRARDEQFF
D gene: NA; clone size: NA; V gene: TRBV5-6; J gene: TRBJ1-5; CDR3 DNA: TGTGCCAGCAGCTTGGGGGCCGGAGGGAATCAGCCCCAGCATTTT; CDR3 protein: CASSLGAGGNQPQHF
D gene: TRBD2; clone size: NA; V gene: TRBV6-1; J gene: TRBJ2-7; CDR3 DNA: TGTGCCAGCAGTGAGGCGACTAGCGGGAGCCCCTACGAGCAGTACTTC; CDR3 protein: CASSEATSGSPYEQYF
D gene: TRBD2; clone size: few; V gene: TRBV28; J gene: TRBJ2-3; CDR3 DNA: TGTGCCGGGGGGGATGGCGTTAGCACAGATACGCAGTATTTT; CDR3 protein: CAGGDGVSTDTQYF
D gene: NA; clone size: NA; V gene: TRBV7-8; J gene: TRBJ2-7; CDR3 DNA: TGTGCCAGCAGCTTAGACGAGCGAGCGCAGTACTTC; CDR3 protein: CASSLDERAQYF
D gene: NA; clone size: NA; V gene: TRBV6-1; J gene: TRBJ2-5; CDR3 DNA: TGTGCCAGCAGTTTAAACCTCGACAGACAATCCCAGTACTTC; CDR3 protein: CASSLNLDRQSQYF
D gene: NA; clone size: NA; V gene: TRBV4-1; J gene: TRBJ2-7; CDR3 DNA: TGCGCCAGCAGCCAAGTGACAGGATACTACGAGCAGTACTTC; CDR3 protein: CASSQVTGYYEQYF
D gene: TRBD1; clone size: NA; V gene: TRBV7-9; J gene: TRBJ1-5; CDR3 DNA: TGTTCCAGCAACCCGGACAGGCGATCTAATAGCAATCAGCCCCAGCATTTT; CDR3 protein: CSSNPDRRSNSNQPQHF